This is a list of T cell receptor beta chains from one sample in a study of cytomegalovirus exposure and HLA in healthy donors. Method: immunoSEQ multiplex PCR; TCRdb's copy keeps in-frame clones and lacks some. The sample lists about 110,000 clones, 60% to 80% seen once, with roughly 2.6% in the top ten. The material sequenced was PBMCs. These receptors came from a man in his fifties or sixties in good health and CMV-seropositive. The CDR3 runs from the conserved cysteine through the conserved F or W. The D gene is left open where the match is weak. Clone size is stated in some rows and not others, as once, few, many or a class when expanded.

CDR3nt: TGTGCCAGCAGTTCACGACAGGCGTCATCCTACGAGCAGTACTTC
CDR3aa: CASSSRQASSYEQYF
abundance: NA
v_gene: TRBV6-1
d_gene: NA
j_gene: TRBJ2-7

CDR3nt: TGTGCCAGCAGCTCCGCGGGGCTAGCGGGAGGTGAGCAGTTCTTC
CDR3aa: CASSSAGLAGGEQFF
abundance: NA
v_gene: TRBV11-3
d_gene: TRBD2
j_gene: TRBJ2-1

CDR3nt: TGTGCCAGTAGTCCTACACTGTCGGGGGATACGCAGTATTTT
CDR3aa: CASSPTLSGDTQYF
abundance: NA
v_gene: TRBV19
d_gene: NA
j_gene: TRBJ2-3

CDR3nt: TGTGCCAGCAGTTTAAGGCTAGCGGGGGCCCTATCCTACAATGAGCAGTTCTTC
CDR3aa: CASSLRLAGALSYNEQFF
abundance: NA
v_gene: TRBV27
d_gene: TRBD2
j_gene: TRBJ2-1

CDR3nt: TGTGCCATCAGTGAGTCGGCGGCTAGCCGGGTGTATTTT
CDR3aa: CAISESAASRVYF
abundance: NA
v_gene: TRBV10-3
d_gene: NA
j_gene: TRBJ2-3

CDR3nt: TGTGCCAGCACCAAAACCGGGGGAGAGACCCAGTACTTC
CDR3aa: CASTKTGGETQYF
abundance: NA
v_gene: TRBV6-1
d_gene: NA
j_gene: TRBJ2-5

CDR3nt: TGTGCCAGCAAAGTACTAGCGGGAGAGGTGGAGCAGTTCTTC
CDR3aa: CASKVLAGEVEQFF
abundance: NA
v_gene: TRBV6-6
d_gene: TRBD2
j_gene: TRBJ2-1

CDR3nt: TGCGCCAGCAGCTTGTTCGACTCGAACACCGGGGAGCTGTTTTTT
CDR3aa: CASSLFDSNTGELFF
abundance: few
v_gene: TRBV5-1
d_gene: NA
j_gene: TRBJ2-2

CDR3nt: TGTGCCAGCTCACCAGCTCGGTCATCTGGCTACACCTTC
CDR3aa: CASSPARSSGYTF
abundance: once
v_gene: TRBV18
d_gene: NA
j_gene: TRBJ1-2

CDR3nt: TGTGCCAGCAGCTTCGCACCGGGACTAGGAGGTCCGGGGGAGCTGTTTTTT
CDR3aa: CASSFAPGLGGPGELFF
abundance: NA
v_gene: TRBV11-1
d_gene: TRBD2
j_gene: TRBJ2-2

CDR3nt: TGCGCCAGCAGAACCTGGGGACAGCCTGTTTACGAGCAGTACTTC
CDR3aa: CASRTWGQPVYEQYF
abundance: NA
v_gene: TRBV5-1
d_gene: TRBD1
j_gene: TRBJ2-7

CDR3nt: TGTGCCAGCGGAGCGGACACCGGGGAGCTGTTTTTT
CDR3aa: CASGADTGELFF
abundance: NA
v_gene: TRBV2
d_gene: NA
j_gene: TRBJ2-2

CDR3nt: TGTGCCAGCAGCCATAGAGGGATTGTCAATGAGCAGTTCTTC
CDR3aa: CASSHRGIVNEQFF
abundance: few
v_gene: TRBV4-2
d_gene: NA
j_gene: TRBJ2-1

CDR3nt: TGTGCCAGCAGTCGGTTAAAGGGGGTCAATGAGCAGTTCTTC
CDR3aa: CASSRLKGVNEQFF
abundance: NA
v_gene: TRBV2
d_gene: NA
j_gene: TRBJ2-1

CDR3nt: TGTGCCATCAGAGGAGACTCTGGAAACACCATATATTTT
CDR3aa: CAIRGDSGNTIYF
abundance: few
v_gene: TRBV10-3
d_gene: NA
j_gene: TRBJ1-3